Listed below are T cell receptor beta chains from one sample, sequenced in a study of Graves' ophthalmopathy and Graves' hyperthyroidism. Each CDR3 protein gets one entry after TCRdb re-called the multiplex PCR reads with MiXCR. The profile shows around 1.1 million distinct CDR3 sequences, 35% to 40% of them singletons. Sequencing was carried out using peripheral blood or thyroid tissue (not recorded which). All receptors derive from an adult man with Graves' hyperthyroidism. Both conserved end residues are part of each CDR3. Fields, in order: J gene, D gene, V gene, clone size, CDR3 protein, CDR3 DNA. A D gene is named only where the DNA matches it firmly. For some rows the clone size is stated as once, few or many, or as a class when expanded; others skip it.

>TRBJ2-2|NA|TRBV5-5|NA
CASSQEYTGELFF
TGTGCCAGCAGCCAGGAATACACCGGGGAGCTGTTTTTT
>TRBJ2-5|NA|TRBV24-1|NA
CATEGLKRGTQYF
TGTGCCACCGAGGGGTTAAAGAGAGGGACCCAGTACTTC
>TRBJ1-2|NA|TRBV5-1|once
CASSLGSPGGYTF
TGCGCCAGCAGCTTGGGCAGCCCTGGTGGCTACACCTTC
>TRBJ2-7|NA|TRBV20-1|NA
CSAKHPVSYEQYF
TGCAGTGCTAAACACCCCGTCTCCTACGAGCAGTACTTC
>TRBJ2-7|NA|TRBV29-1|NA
CSHGGHCPSYEQYF
TGCAGCCATGGAGGACACTGCCCCTCCTACGAGCAGTACTTC
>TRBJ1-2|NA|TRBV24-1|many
CATSTTGKNGYTF
TGTGCCACCAGTACTACAGGGAAGAATGGCTACACCTTC
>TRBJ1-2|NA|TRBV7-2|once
CASSLTFGVEGYTF
TGTGCCAGCAGCTTAACTTTTGGGGTGGAGGGCTACACCTTC
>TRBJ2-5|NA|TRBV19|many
CASSTGPGPTSTTQYF
TGTGCCAGTAGTACAGGCCCGGGACCCACCTCAACGACCCAGTACTTC
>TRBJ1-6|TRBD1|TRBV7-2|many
CASSFPPGQINSPLHF
TGTGCCAGCAGCTTCCCCCCGGGACAGATTAATTCACCCCTCCACTTT
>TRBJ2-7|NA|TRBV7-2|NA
CASSPQTGGHAEQYF
TGTGCCAGCAGCCCCCAAACGGGGGGCCACGCCGAGCAGTACTTC
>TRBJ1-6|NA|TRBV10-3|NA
CAISARPQVTGNSPLHF
TGTGCCATCAGTGCTAGGCCACAGGTGACTGGGAATTCACCCCTCCACTTT
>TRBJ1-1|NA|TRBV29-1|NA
CSVRPEGGAEAFF
TGCAGCGTTCGGCCGGAGGGAGGGGCCGAAGCTTTCTTT
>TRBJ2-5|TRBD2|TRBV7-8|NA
CASGRAKETQYF
TGTGCCAGCGGGAGGGCCAAAGAGACCCAGTACTTC
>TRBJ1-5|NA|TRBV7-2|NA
CASSPSGGTGLFQPQHF
TGTGCCAGCAGCCCGTCAGGTGGCACAGGGTTATTTCAGCCCCAGCATTTT
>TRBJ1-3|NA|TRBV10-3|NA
CAISARGGQGNTIYF
TGTGCCATCAGTGCCCGGGGGGGGCAAGGAAACACCATATATTTT
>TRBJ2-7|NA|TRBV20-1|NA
CSATPGIGEQYF
TGCAGTGCAACCCCGGGGATAGGCGAGCAGTACTTC
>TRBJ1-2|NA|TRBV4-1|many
CASSHVEQGYGYTF
TGCGCCAGCAGCCACGTCGAACAGGGCTATGGCTACACCTTC
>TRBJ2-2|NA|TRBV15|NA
CATSRDPSVNTGELFF
TGTGCCACCAGCAGAGATCCGTCCGTAAACACCGGGGAGCTGTTTTTT
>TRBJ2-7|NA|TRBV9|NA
CASSSVGVSYGQYF
TGTGCCAGTTCCTCCGTCGGGGTCTCCTACGGGCAGTACTTC
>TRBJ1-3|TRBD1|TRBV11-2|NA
CASRTNRGGSTIYF
TGTGCCAGCAGGACAAACAGGGGGGGGAGCACCATATATTTT
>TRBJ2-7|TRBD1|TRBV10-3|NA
CAISSTGGDNYEQYF
TGTGCCATCAGTTCGACAGGGGGAGATAATTACGAGCAGTACTTC
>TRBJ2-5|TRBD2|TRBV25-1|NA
CASSPGLAGGGLGETQYF
TGTGCCAGCAGTCCCGGACTAGCGGGAGGGGGCTTGGGCGAGACCCAGTACTTC
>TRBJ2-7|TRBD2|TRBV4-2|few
CASSQEERETHEQYF
TGTGCCAGCAGCCAAGAAGAGCGGGAGACCCACGAGCAGTACTTC
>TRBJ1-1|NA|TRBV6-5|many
CASTGTPNTEAFF
TGTGCCAGCACTGGGACGCCGAACACTGAAGCTTTCTTT
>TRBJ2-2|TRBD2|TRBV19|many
CASSMRGRLLAGEVGELFF
TGTGCCAGTAGTATGAGGGGACGGCTACTAGCGGGAGAGGTCGGGGAGCTGTTTTTT
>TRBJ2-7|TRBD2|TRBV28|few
CASSSLAGVYEQYF
TGTGCCAGCAGCTCACTAGCGGGGGTATACGAGCAGTACTTC
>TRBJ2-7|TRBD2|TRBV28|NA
CASRLAETYEQYF
TGTGCCAGCAGACTAGCGGAGACCTACGAGCAGTACTTC
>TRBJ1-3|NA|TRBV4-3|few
CASSQEAGSASGNTIYF
TGCGCCAGCAGCCAAGAGGCGGGCAGTGCCTCTGGAAACACCATATATTTT
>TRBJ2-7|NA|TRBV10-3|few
CASSFTGIPYEQYF
TGTGCCAGCAGCTTTACCGGGATCCCCTACGAGCAGTACTTC
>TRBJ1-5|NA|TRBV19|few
CASSLSGPQHF
TGTGCCAGTAGTCTTAGTGGGCCCCAGCATTTT
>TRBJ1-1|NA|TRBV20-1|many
CSARDRIRGSTEAFF
TGCAGTGCTAGAGATAGAATCCGGGGTTCCACTGAAGCTTTCTTT
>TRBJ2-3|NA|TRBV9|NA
CASSTLTGFPGVDTQYF
TGTGCCAGCAGCACGCTAACAGGTTTTCCGGGGGTAGATACGCAGTATTTT
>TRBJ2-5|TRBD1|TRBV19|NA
CASSPLDRGQGSGETQYF
TGTGCCAGTAGTCCCTTGGACCGCGGACAGGGGAGTGGAGAGACCCAGTACTTC
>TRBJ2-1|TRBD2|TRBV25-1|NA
CASSLSGRAGNEQFF
TGTGCCAGCAGCCTGAGCGGGAGGGCCGGCAATGAGCAGTTCTTC
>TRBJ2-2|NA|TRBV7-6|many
CASSLEGTDLTNTGELFF
TGTGCCAGCAGCTTAGAAGGGACGGACCTTACTAACACCGGGGAGCTGTTTTTT
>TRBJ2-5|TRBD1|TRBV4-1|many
CASRDRDRETQYF
TGCGCCAGCAGGGACAGGGACCGGGAGACCCAGTACTTC
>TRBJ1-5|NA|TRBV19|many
CASSISRDGGGNQPQHF
TGTGCCAGTAGTATTTCCCGGGATGGAGGGGGCAATCAGCCCCAGCATTTT
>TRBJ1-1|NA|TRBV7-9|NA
CASSLARYHTEAFF
TGTGCCAGCAGCTTAGCCCGCTACCACACTGAAGCTTTCTTT
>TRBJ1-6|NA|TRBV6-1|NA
CASSRRDSPLHF
TGTGCCAGCAGTCGAAGGGATTCACCCCTCCACTTT
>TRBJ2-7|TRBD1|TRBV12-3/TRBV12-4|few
CASSLGDRFSYEQYF
TGTGCCAGCAGTTTAGGGGACAGGTTTTCCTACGAGCAGTACTTC
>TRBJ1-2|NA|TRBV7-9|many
CASSLAGIGYTF
TGTGCCAGCAGCTTAGCAGGGATCGGCTACACCTTC
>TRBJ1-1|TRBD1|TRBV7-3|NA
CASSRGDRDLNTEAFF
TGTGCCAGCAGCAGGGGGGACAGGGATTTGAACACTGAAGCTTTCTTT
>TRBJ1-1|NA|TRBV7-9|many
CASSYRQAEAFF
TGTGCCAGCAGCTACCGACAGGCTGAAGCTTTCTTT
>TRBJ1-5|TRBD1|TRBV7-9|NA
CASATSGTGLQPQHF
TGTGCCAGCGCTACATCCGGGACAGGGCTTCAGCCCCAGCATTTT
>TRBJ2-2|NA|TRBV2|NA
CASSERGEWSGELFF
TGTGCCAGCAGTGAAAGGGGGGAGTGGTCCGGGGAGCTGTTTTTT
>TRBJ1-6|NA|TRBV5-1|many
CASSLDGRYNSPLHF
TGCGCCAGCAGCCTGGATGGACGGTATAATTCACCCCTCCACTTT
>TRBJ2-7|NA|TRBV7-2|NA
CASSLVALGWDEQYF
TGTGCCAGCAGCTTAGTGGCTTTGGGTTGGGACGAGCAGTACTTC
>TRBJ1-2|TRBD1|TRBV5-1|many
CASSRDSVSVYTF
TGCGCCAGCAGCAGGGACAGCGTTTCCGTCTACACCTTC